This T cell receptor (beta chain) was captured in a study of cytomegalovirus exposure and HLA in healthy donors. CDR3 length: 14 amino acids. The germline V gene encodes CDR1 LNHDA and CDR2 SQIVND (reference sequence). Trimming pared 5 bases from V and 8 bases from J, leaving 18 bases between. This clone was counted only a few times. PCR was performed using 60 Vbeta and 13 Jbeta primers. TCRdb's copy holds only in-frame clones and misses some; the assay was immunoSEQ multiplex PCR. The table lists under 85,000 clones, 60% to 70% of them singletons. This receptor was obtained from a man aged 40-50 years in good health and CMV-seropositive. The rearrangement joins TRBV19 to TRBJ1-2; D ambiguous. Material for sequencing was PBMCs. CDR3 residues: CASSALLASEGYTF. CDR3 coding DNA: TGTGCCAGTAGTGCCCTACTCGCGTCCGAGGGCTACACCTTC.